This TCR beta chain is drawn from a study of cytomegalovirus exposure and HLA in healthy donors. Study-level findings and limits: In vitro confirmation showed a few CMV-associated chains to be CMV antigen specific. Analysis was performed later, and it showed HLA-associated TCR beta chains to be more clonally expanded than equally common others. Listed as cytomegalovirus-associated were over 150 TCR beta chains.

CDR1 is SGDLS and CDR2 is YYNGEE in the germline V gene. The V gene lost 4 bases and the J gene lost 5 bases, with 18 bases spanning the gap. The CDR3 consists of 15 residues. Donors had nominal health at sampling but likely had unrecorded immune exposures. In regard to this clone: Its antigen is unknown.

It was with 60 Vbeta and 13 Jbeta primers that the PCR ran. Using immunoSEQ multiplex PCR, the repertoire was profiled, and TCRdb retains in-frame clones only, with some absent. Its clone listing holds tens of thousands of clones. The chain has TRBV9 and TRBJ1-1; a weak D match, TRBD1 (6 bases). This clonotype originated in a man aged 45-60 years in good health and CMV-seropositive. Sample: PBMCs. The CDR3 loop is CASSPWAGERTEAFF. CDR3 bases: TGTGCCAGCAGCCCCTGGGCAGGGGAAAGGACTGAAGCTTTCTTT.